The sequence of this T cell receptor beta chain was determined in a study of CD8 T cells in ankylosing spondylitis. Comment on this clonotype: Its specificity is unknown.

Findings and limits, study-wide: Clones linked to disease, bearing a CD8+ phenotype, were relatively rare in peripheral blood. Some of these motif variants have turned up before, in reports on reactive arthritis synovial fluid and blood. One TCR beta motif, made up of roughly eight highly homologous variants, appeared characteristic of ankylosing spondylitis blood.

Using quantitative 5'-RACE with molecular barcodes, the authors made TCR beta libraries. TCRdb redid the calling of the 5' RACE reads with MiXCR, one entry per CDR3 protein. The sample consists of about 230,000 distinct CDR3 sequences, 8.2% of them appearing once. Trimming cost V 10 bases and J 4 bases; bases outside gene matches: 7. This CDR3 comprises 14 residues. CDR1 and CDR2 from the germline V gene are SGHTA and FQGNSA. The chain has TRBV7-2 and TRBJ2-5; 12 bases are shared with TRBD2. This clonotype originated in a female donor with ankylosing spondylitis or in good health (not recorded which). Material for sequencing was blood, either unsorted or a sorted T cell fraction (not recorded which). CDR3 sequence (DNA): TGTGCCAACAGGCCGACTAGCGGGAGAGAGACCCAGTACTTC. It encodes CANRPTSGRETQYF.